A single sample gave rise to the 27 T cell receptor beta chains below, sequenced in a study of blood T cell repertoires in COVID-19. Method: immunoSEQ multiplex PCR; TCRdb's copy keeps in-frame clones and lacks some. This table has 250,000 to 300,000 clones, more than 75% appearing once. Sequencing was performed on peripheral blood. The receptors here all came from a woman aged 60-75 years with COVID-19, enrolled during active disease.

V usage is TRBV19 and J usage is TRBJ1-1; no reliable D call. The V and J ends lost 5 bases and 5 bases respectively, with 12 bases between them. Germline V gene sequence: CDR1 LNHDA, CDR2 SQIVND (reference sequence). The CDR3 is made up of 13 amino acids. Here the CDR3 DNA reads TGTGCCAGTAGTCCGCGTCGACAAACTGAAGCTTTCTTT. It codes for CASSPRRQTEAFF.

The CDR3 here is CASSQESVWAGGYGYTF. DNA for the CDR3: TGTGCCAGCAGCCAAGAGAGCGTGTGGGCAGGGGGGTATGGCTACACCTTC. The V gene is TRBV4-2, the J gene TRBJ1-2, with 7 bases lining up with TRBD1. V lost 0 bases, J lost 5 bases, and 12 bases stayed unmatched. Germline CDR1 is LGHNA and CDR2 is YNFKEQ. The CDR3 consists of 17 residues.

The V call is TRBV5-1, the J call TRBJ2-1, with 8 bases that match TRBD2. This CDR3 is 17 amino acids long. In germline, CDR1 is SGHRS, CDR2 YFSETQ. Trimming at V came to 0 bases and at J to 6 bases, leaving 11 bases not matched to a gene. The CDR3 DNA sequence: TGCGCCAGCAGCTTGGGTACCGGACTAGCCCTCGGCAATGAGCAGTTCTTC. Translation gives CASSLGTGLALGNEQFF.

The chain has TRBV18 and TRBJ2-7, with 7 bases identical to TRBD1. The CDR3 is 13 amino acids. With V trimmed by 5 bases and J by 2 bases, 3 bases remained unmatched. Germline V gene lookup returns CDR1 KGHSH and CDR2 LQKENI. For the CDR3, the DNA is TGTGCCAGCTCATTACAGGGGACCTACGAGCAGTACTTC. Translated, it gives CASSLQGTYEQYF.

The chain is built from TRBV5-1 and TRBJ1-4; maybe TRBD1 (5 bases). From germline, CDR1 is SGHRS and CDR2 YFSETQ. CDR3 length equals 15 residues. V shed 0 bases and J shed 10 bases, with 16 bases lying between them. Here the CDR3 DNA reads TGCGCCAGCAGCTTGGATAACAGGCCGCCCCTAAAACTGTTTTTT. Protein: CASSLDNRPPLKLFF.

The CDR3 coding sequence is TGTGCCAGCAGCTCAACAGGGGGCCGCACTGAAGCTTTCTTT. Protein sequence: CASSSTGGRTEAFF. The V call is TRBV5-5, the J call TRBJ1-1; 9 nucleotides match TRBD1. The CDR3 loop spans 14 amino acids. V lost 3 bases and J lost 4; bases outside the gene matches: 4. Germline V gene sequence: CDR1 SGHKS, CDR2 YYEKEE (reference sequence).

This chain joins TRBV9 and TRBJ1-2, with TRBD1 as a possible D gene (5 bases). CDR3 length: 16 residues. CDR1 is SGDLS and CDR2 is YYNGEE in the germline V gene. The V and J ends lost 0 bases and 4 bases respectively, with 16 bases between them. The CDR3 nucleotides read TGTGCCAGCAGCGTAGAGTTGACAGCGACCGTCTATGGCTACACCTTC. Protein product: CASSVELTATVYGYTF.

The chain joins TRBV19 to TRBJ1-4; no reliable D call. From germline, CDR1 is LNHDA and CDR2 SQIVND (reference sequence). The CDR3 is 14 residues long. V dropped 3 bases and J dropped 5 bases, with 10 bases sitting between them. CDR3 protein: CASSIGPRNEKLFF. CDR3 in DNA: TGTGCCAGTAGTATCGGTCCGAGGAATGAAAAACTGTTTTTT.

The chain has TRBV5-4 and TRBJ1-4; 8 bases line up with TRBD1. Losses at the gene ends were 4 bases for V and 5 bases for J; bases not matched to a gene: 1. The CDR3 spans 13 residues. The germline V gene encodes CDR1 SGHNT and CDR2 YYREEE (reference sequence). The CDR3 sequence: CASSRDRNEKLFF. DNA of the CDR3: TGTGCCAGCAGCCGGGACAGGAATGAAAAACTGTTTTTT.

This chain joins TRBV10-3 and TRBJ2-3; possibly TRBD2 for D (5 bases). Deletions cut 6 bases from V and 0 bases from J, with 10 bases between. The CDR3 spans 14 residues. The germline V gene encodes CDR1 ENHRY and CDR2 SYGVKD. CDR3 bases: TGTGCCATCAGCTCAGGACTTAGCACAGATACGCAGTATTTT. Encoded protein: CAISSGLSTDTQYF.

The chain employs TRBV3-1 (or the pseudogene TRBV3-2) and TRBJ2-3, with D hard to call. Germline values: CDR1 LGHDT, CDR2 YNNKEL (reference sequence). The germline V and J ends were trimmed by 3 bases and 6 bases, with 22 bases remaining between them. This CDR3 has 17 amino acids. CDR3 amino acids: CASSHDIWAYGSDTQYF. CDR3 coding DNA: TGTGCCAGCAGCCATGATATTTGGGCGTATGGGTCGGATACGCAGTATTTT.

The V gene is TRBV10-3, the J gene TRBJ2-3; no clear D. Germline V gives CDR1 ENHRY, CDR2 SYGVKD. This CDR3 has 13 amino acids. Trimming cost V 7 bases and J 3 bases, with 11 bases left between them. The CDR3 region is CAITVSGTDTQYF. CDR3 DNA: TGTGCCATCACGGTTTCGGGTACAGATACGCAGTATTTT.

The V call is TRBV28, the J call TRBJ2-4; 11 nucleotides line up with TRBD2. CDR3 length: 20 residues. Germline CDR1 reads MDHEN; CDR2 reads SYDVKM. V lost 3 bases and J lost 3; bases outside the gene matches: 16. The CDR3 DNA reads TGTGCCAGCAGTTTCCCATTTAGCGGGAGGGCTGGTGGGGGCAAAAACATTCAGTACTTC. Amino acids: CASSFPFSGRAGGGKNIQYF.

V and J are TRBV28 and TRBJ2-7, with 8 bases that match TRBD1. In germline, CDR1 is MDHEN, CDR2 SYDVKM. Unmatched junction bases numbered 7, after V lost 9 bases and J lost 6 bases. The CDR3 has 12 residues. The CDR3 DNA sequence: TGTGCCAGTCTGGGACAGGCCGGCGAGCAGTACTTC. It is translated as CASLGQAGEQYF.

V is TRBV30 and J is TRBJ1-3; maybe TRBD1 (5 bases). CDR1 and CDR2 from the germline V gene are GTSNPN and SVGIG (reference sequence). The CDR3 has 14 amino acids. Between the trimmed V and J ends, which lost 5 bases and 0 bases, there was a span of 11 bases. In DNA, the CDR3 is TGTGCCTGGGGGGCGCAGGGCTCTGGAAACACCATATATTTT. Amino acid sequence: CAWGAQGSGNTIYF.

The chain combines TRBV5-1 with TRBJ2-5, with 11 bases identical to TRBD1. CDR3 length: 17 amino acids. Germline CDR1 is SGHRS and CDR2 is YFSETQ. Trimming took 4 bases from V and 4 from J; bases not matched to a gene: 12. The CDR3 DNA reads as TGCGCCAGCAGCCCCGGGACAGGGGGTTCATTGGGAGAGACCCAGTACTTC. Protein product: CASSPGTGGSLGETQYF. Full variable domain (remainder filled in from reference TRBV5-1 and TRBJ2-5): KAGVTQTPRYLIKTRGQQVTLSCSPISGHRSVSWYQQTPGQGLQFLFEYFSETQRNKGNFPGRFSGRQFSNSRSEMNVSTLELGDSALYLCASSPGTGGSLGETQYFGPGTRLLVL.

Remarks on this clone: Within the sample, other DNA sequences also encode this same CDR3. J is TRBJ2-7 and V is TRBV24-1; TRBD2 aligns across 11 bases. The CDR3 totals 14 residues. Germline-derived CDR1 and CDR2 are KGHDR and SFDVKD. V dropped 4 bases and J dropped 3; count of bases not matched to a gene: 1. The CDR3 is CATSDGTSGYEQYF. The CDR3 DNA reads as TGTGCCACCAGTGACGGGACTAGCGGCTACGAGCAGTACTTC.

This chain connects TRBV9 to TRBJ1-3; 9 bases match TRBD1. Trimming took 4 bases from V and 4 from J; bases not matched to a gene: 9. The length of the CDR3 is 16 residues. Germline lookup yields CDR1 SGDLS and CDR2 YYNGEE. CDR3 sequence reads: CASSWGGTGSGNTIYF. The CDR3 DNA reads TGTGCCAGCAGCTGGGGTGGGACAGGGTCAGGAAACACCATATATTTT.

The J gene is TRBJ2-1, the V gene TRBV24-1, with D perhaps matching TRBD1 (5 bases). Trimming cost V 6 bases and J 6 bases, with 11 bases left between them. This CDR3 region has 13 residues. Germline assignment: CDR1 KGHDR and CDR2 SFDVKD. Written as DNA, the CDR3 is TGTGCCACCAGTTACAGGTTCGGCAATGAGCAGTTCTTC. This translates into CATSYRFGNEQFF.

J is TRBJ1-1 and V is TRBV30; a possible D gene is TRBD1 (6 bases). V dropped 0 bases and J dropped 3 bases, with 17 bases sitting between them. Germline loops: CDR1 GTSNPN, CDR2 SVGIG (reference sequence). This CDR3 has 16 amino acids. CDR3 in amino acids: CAWSVLAGARDTEAFF. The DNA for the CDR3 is TGTGCCTGGAGTGTACTGGCGGGGGCGCGGGACACTGAAGCTTTCTTT.

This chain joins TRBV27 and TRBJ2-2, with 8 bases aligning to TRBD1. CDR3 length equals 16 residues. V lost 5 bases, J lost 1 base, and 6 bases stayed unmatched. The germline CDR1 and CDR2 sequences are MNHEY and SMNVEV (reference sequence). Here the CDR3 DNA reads TGTGCCAGCAGTGAAACCGGGACAGGGAACACCGGGGAGCTGTTTTTT. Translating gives CASSETGTGNTGELFF.

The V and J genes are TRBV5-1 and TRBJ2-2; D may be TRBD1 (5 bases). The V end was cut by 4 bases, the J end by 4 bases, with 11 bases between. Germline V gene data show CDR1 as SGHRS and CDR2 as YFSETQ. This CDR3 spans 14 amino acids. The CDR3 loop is CASSKEDSTGELFF. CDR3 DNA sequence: TGCGCCAGCAGCAAGGAAGACAGCACCGGGGAGCTGTTTTTT.

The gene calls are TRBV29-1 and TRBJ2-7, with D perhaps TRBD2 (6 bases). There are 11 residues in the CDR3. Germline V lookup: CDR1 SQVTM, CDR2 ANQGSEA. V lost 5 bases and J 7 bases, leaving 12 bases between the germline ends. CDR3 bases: TGCAGCGTTCGGGACTTGTGGGAGCAGTACTTC. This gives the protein CSVRDLWEQYF.

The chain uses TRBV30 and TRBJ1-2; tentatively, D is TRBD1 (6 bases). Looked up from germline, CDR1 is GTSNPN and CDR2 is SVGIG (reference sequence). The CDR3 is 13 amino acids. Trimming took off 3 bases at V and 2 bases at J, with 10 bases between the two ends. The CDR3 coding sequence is TGTGCCTGGAGCGCAACAGGGAACTATGGCTACACCTTC. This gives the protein CAWSATGNYGYTF.

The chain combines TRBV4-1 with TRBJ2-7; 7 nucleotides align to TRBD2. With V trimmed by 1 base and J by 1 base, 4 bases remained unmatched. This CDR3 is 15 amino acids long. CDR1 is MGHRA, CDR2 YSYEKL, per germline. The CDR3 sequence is CASSQASGLSYEQYF. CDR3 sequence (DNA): TGCGCCAGCAGCCAAGCTAGCGGTCTTTCCTACGAGCAGTACTTC.

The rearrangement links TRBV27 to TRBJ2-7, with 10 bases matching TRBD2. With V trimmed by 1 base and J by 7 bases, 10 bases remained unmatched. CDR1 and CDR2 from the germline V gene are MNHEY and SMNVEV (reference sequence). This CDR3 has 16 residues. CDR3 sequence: CASSLWASGSFFEQYF. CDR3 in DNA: TGTGCCAGCAGTTTATGGGCTAGCGGGAGTTTTTTTGAGCAGTACTTC.

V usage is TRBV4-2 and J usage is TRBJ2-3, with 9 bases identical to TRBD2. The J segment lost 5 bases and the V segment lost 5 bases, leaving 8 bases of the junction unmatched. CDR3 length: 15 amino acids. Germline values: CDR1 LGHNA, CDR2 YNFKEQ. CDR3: CASSGRGGGVDTQYF. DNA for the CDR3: TGTGCCAGCAGCGGGCGCGGCGGGGGGGTAGATACGCAGTATTTT.